Described below is a single T cell receptor (beta chain) sequence and its context. What it recognizes is unknown. V shed 4 bases and J shed 5 bases, with 9 bases lying between them. The germline V gene has CDR1 SEHNR and CDR2 FQNEAQ (reference sequence). The CDR3 length is 14 residues. Every single donor gave one heparinised blood draw, and these averaged roughly 120 mL. A CD45RO/CCR7/CD25/CD127/CD95/CD27 panel sorted naive, central memory, regulatory and stem cell-like memory CD4+ cells. The data were taken from a study of beta chain features in type 1 diabetes. In the study overall: No age, gender or cell yield differences were seen between patients and healthy donors.

The authors reverse transcribed all of the isolated RNA, so sequencing captured expressed TCRB transcripts. Using immunoSEQ multiplex PCR, the repertoire was profiled, and TCRdb retains in-frame clones only, with some absent. The data contain about 240,000 clones, around 13% of them singletons. Findings of the study overall: All four CD4+ subsets from Type 1 diabetes patients carried moderately but significantly shorter TCRB CDR3s. PCR, the amplification step, might favor shorter templates, equally in patients and controls.

The sample consisted of naive CD4+ T cells from blood. The receptor was derived from a man in his thirties or forties with type 1 diabetes. The V call is TRBV7-9, the J call TRBJ2-6; D may be TRBD2 (5 bases). The CDR3 region is CASSSLTRANVLTF. The CDR3 DNA is TGTGCCAGCAGCTCATTGACTAGGGCCAACGTCCTGACTTTC. The full variable domain, with the rest looked up from reference TRBV7-9 and TRBJ2-6, is DTGVSQNPRHKITKRGQNVTFRCDPISEHNRLYWYRQTLGQGPEFLTYFQNEAQLEKSRLLSDRFSAERPKGSFSTLEIQRTEQGDSAMYLCASSSLTRANVLTFGAGSRLTVL.